Presented here are 24 T cell receptor beta chains from one specimen sequenced in a study of T cell responses to AZD1222 COVID-19 vaccine. The table came from immunoSEQ multiplex PCR; TCRdb's copy has only in-frame clones and leaves some out. The repertoire holds around 150,000 clones, with around 89% as singletons. The specimen was peripheral blood, collected 28 days after the second AZD1222 dose. All receptors come from an adult who received the AZD1222 COVID-19 vaccine.

In its sample, this clone was seen a few times. The chain combines TRBV11-2 with TRBJ2-1, with D unresolved. CDR1 is SGHAT and CDR2 is FQNNGV in the germline V gene. V lost 10 bases and J lost 2, with 12 bases in between. The CDR3 length is 13 residues. CDR3 in DNA: TGTGCCACCCTAGGATCACCCTACAATGAGCAGTTCTTC. Amino acids: CATLGSPYNEQFF.

This chain joins TRBV7-3 and TRBJ1-1; TRBD1 aligns across 11 bases. V gave up 5 bases and J gave up 10 bases; unmatched junction bases: 3. Germline lookup yields CDR1 SGHTA and CDR2 FQGTGA. This CDR3 is built from 12 residues. CDR3 DNA sequence: TGTGCCAGCAGCCGGGACAGGGGGGTAGCTTTCTTT. As protein: CASSRDRGVAFF.

The gene calls are TRBV19 and TRBJ1-1; D is undetermined. CDR1 is LNHDA and CDR2 is SQIVND in the germline V gene (reference sequence). The V end was cut by 3 bases, the J end by 4 bases, with 9 bases between. The CDR3 runs 13 residues. The CDR3 bases are TGTGCCAGTAGTATCTGGGCGGGCACTGAAGCTTTCTTT. Translated: CASSIWAGTEAFF.

V is TRBV6-6 and J is TRBJ1-3, with a tentative D call TRBD1 (5 bases). Germline CDR1 and CDR2: MNHNY and SVGAGI (reference sequence). The V end was cut by 6 bases, the J end by 8 bases, with 14 bases between. There are 13 residues in the CDR3. The chain's CDR3 is CASSRGKFDTIYF. CDR3 in DNA: TGTGCCAGCAGCCGGGGGAAGTTTGACACCATATATTTT.

The rearrangement joins TRBV5-1 to TRBJ2-2, with D perhaps matching TRBD1 or TRBD2 (5 bases each). The CDR3 is 16 amino acids. Trimming removed 6 bases from V and 2 bases from J, with 17 bases in between. The germline CDR1 and CDR2 sequences are SGHRS and YFSETQ. This CDR3 is CASTLAGTANTGELFF. In nucleotides, the CDR3 is TGCGCCAGCACCCTAGCCGGGACGGCTAACACCGGGGAGCTGTTTTTT.

This clone was seen a handful of times. This sequence joins TRBV30 and TRBJ1-4, with 9 nucleotides matching TRBD1. Germline V gene sequence: CDR1 GTSNPN, CDR2 SVGIG (reference sequence). Trimming removed 3 bases from V and 4 bases from J; junction bases left unmatched: 3. The CDR3 sequence is 14 residues long. The CDR3: CAWRGQGFNEKLFF. The CDR3 coding sequence is TGTGCCTGGAGGGGACAGGGTTTTAATGAAAAACTGTTTTTT.

This clone has just a few counts. The chain couples TRBV30 to TRBJ1-5; unclear D gene. The V gene's germline CDR1 is GTSNPN and CDR2 SVGIG (reference sequence). This CDR3 spans 13 amino acids. Trimming removed 2 bases at V and 1 base at J, with 6 bases between. The CDR3 spells CAWSYNSNQPQHF. The DNA of the CDR3 is TGTGCCTGGAGTTATAACAGCAATCAGCCCCAGCATTTT.

The chain combines TRBV5-1 with TRBJ2-5, with 7 bases aligning to TRBD1. CDR1 and CDR2 (germline): SGHRS, YFSETQ. The CDR3 has 14 amino acids. V dropped 4 bases and J dropped 5; count of bases not matched to a gene: 8. The CDR3 DNA sequence: TGCGCCAGCAGCGGGGGACAGTGGGAGGAGACCCAGTACTTC. Its translation is CASSGGQWEETQYF.

The genes are TRBV3-1 (or the pseudogene TRBV3-2) and TRBJ2-5; a possible D gene is TRBD2 (7 bases). Germline lookup yields CDR1 LGHDT and CDR2 YNNKEL (reference sequence). The length of the CDR3 is 15 residues. Trimming removed 1 base from V and 1 base from J, with 10 bases in between. In nucleotides, the CDR3 is TGTGCCAGCAGCCAAGGGGGGGGCCTCCAAGAGACCCAGTACTTC. Translating gives CASSQGGGLQETQYF.

This sequence joins TRBV3-1 (or the pseudogene TRBV3-2) and TRBJ1-3; D may be TRBD1 (6 bases). The CDR3 length is 17 residues. The V gene lost 1 base and the J gene lost 2 bases, with 15 bases spanning the gap. CDR1 is LGHDT, CDR2 YNNKEL, per germline (reference sequence). Here the CDR3 DNA reads TGTGCCAGCAGCCAAGCGGGGGGGCAAAGCACTGGAAACACCATATATTTT. Translating gives CASSQAGGQSTGNTIYF.

The genes are TRBV6-5 and TRBJ2-5; D is perhaps TRBD1 or TRBD2 (5 bases each). From germline, CDR1 is MNHEY and CDR2 SVGAGI. Trimming took 6 bases from V and 0 from J, leaving 11 bases between them. The length of the CDR3 is 14 residues. DNA of the CDR3: TGTGCCAGCAGGTCCGGGACGGACCAAGAGACCCAGTACTTC. It specifies CASRSGTDQETQYF.

V and J are TRBV27 and TRBJ1-5, with D unclear. The V and J ends lost 7 bases and 9 bases respectively, with 16 bases between them. The length of the CDR3 is 13 residues. Germline CDR1 and CDR2: MNHEY and SMNVEV (reference sequence). CDR3 nucleotides: TGTGCCAGCATGCGGGGAACGGGAGCGCCCCAGCATTTT. Its translation: CASMRGTGAPQHF.

This chain uses TRBV30 with TRBJ2-1; 8 nucleotides align to TRBD2. Trimming took 8 bases from V and 6 from J; bases not matched to a gene: 3. Germline V CDR1 and CDR2: GTSNPN, SVGIG (reference sequence). This CDR3 is built from 11 residues. CDR3 region: CAGGGRNEQFF. CDR3 DNA sequence: TGTGCCGGCGGGGGGCGCAATGAGCAGTTCTTC.

This clone is a singleton in its sample. The rearrangement joins TRBV29-1 to TRBJ1-1, with 9 bases identical to TRBD1. Trimming cost V 6 bases and J 5 bases; bases outside gene matches: 10. Germline-derived CDR1 and CDR2 are SQVTM and ANQGSEA. The CDR3 covers 14 residues. The CDR3 DNA follows: TGCAGCGTAACCGGGACAGGGAAGGAGACTGAAGCTTTCTTT. Its translation is CSVTGTGKETEAFF. The variable domain in full, with the rest retrieved from reference TRBV29-1 and TRBJ1-1, is SAVISQKPSRDICQRGTSLTIQCQVDSQVTMMFWYRQQPGQSLTLIATANQGSEATYESGFVIDKFPISRPNLTFSTLTVSNMSPEDSSIYLCSVTGTGKETEAFFGQGTRLTVV.

This chain joins TRBV2 and TRBJ2-2; D might be TRBD2 (6 bases). Between the trimmed V and J ends, which lost 6 bases and 5 bases, there was a span of 16 bases. This CDR3 is 15 amino acids long. Germline loops: CDR1 SNHLY, CDR2 FYNNEI. CDR3 in DNA: TGTGCCAGCAGACCTTTACGGGGGAGGACCGGGGAGCTGTTTTTT. Protein: CASRPLRGRTGELFF.

The CDR3 sequence: CASKPGVEAFF. The CDR3 nucleotides are TGTGCCAGCAAGCCTGGGGTCGAAGCTTTCTTT. The rearrangement joins TRBV2 to TRBJ1-1; D gene ambiguous. This CDR3 is 11 amino acids long. Per germline, CDR1 SNHLY and CDR2 FYNNEI. V was shortened by 7 bases and J by 8 bases, with 11 bases between the two germline ends.

The V call is TRBV6-1, the J call TRBJ1-3; D gene unclear. Trimming took off 0 bases at V and 4 bases at J, with 7 bases between the two ends. The V gene's germline CDR1 is MNHNS and CDR2 SASEGT. This CDR3 contains 14 residues. CDR3 DNA: TGTGCCAGCAGTGAAGCGTCTTGGGGAAACACCATATATTTT. Translation gives CASSEASWGNTIYF.

The V and J genes are TRBV18 and TRBJ1-2; 10 bases align to TRBD1. This CDR3 is 17 amino acids long. The ends lost 4 bases at V and 0 bases at J; junction bases unmatched: 8. Germline values: CDR1 KGHSH, CDR2 LQKENI. CDR3 residues: CASSRGTGAGSNYGYTF. In DNA form, the CDR3 reads TGTGCCAGCTCACGCGGGACAGGGGCTGGTTCTAACTATGGCTACACCTTC.

The chain joins TRBV30 to TRBJ1-2, with D possibly matching TRBD1 (5 bases). From germline, CDR1 is GTSNPN and CDR2 SVGIG (reference sequence). The ends were cut back, 0 bases at V and 8 bases at J, with 7 bases in the middle. The length of the CDR3 is 11 residues. The CDR3: CAWSVGVGYTF. The CDR3 nucleotides are TGTGCCTGGAGTGTAGGGGTCGGCTACACCTTC. Full variable domain (rest looked up from reference TRBV30 and TRBJ1-2): SQTIHQWPATLVQPVGSPLSLECTVEGTSNPNLYWYRQAAGRGLQLLFYSVGIGQISSEVPQNLSASRPQDRQFILSSKKLLLSDSGFYLCAWSVGVGYTFGSGTRLTVV.

The chain has TRBV6-2 or TRBV6-3 and TRBJ2-1; 12 nucleotides align to TRBD1. V gave up 2 bases and J gave up 9 bases; unmatched junction bases: 5. Germline V gene data show CDR1 as MNHEY and CDR2 as SVGEGT. The CDR3 spans 15 residues. The CDR3 DNA reads TGTGCCAGCAGTTACGCAGGGACAGGGGGCTCTGAGCAGTTCTTC. Its protein product is CASSYAGTGGSEQFF.

This sequence joins TRBV7-9 and TRBJ1-1; no clear D. CDR3 size: 14 residues. The V end was cut by 4 bases, the J end by 1 base, with 10 bases between. Germline V gene sequence: CDR1 SEHNR, CDR2 FQNEAQ (reference sequence). DNA for the CDR3: TGTGCCAGCAGCTCGGCGGCCCAGAACACTGAAGCTTTCTTT. It encodes CASSSAAQNTEAFF.

The J gene is TRBJ2-3, the V gene TRBV7-9; TRBD1 matches 7 bases. The CDR3 is made up of 15 amino acids. Trimming removed 5 bases from V and 3 bases from J; junction bases left unmatched: 8. In germline, CDR1 is SEHNR, CDR2 FQNEAQ (reference sequence). The CDR3 protein is CASSPRDSPTDTQYF. The CDR3 bases are TGTGCCAGCAGCCCCCGGGACAGCCCGACAGATACGCAGTATTTT.

The chain combines TRBV19 with TRBJ1-4, with TRBD1 matching over 8 bases. This CDR3 has 16 amino acids. Germline V CDR1 and CDR2: LNHDA, SQIVND (reference sequence). V shed 8 bases, J shed 4 bases, and the junction held 12 bases outside the gene matches. The CDR3 here is CASYDTRGQGNEKLFF. The CDR3 region has the DNA TGTGCCAGTTACGATACCCGAGGACAGGGTAATGAAAAACTGTTTTTT.

This chain links TRBV5-1 with TRBJ2-2; D perhaps matches TRBD2 (5 bases). Trimming left V 1 base short and J 6 bases short, with 13 bases between. This CDR3 spans 15 amino acids. The V gene's germline CDR1 is SGHRS and CDR2 YFSETQ. CDR3 region: CASSLREKDSGELFF. The CDR3 region has the DNA TGCGCCAGCAGCTTGAGGGAGAAAGATTCCGGGGAGCTGTTTTTT. The full variable domain, rest sourced from reference TRBV5-1 and TRBJ2-2, is KAGVTQTPRYLIKTRGQQVTLSCSPISGHRSVSWYQQTPGQGLQFLFEYFSETQRNKGNFPGRFSGRQFSNSRSEMNVSTLELGDSALYLCASSLREKDSGELFFGEGSRLTVL.